The TCR beta chain described here comes from a study of blood T cell repertoires in COVID-19. Using immunoSEQ multiplex PCR, the repertoire was profiled, and TCRdb retains in-frame clones only, with some absent. This sample yields under 200,000 clones, of which around four fifths are seen a single time; 14% belongs to the top ten. The source of this sequence is a woman in her seventies with COVID-19, enrolled during active disease. The material sequenced was peripheral blood.

The CDR3 is CASSQEMAYNSPLHF. CDR3 bases: TGTGCCAGCAGCCAAGAAATGGCATATAATTCACCCCTCCACTTT. The chain joins TRBV3-1 (or the pseudogene TRBV3-2) to TRBJ1-6; D is ambiguous. CDR3 length: 15 residues. Trimming cost V 0 bases and J 4 bases, with 7 bases left between them. CDR1 is LGHDT, CDR2 YNNKEL, per germline (reference sequence).